This T cell receptor beta chain was recorded in a study of technical replicates of blood from a few donors. Measured with immunoSEQ multiplex PCR; TCRdb has only the in-frame clones, and not every one. The table lists around 90,000 clones, just under 95% of them singletons, with approximately 0.25% in the top ten. With V trimmed by 6 bases and J by 1 base, 6 bases remained unmatched. From germline, CDR1 is SGHRS and CDR2 YFSETQ. The CDR3 runs 15 residues. The TCR originated in a human donor in good health. The sample comprised T cells isolated from PBMCs. The rearrangement links TRBV5-1 to TRBJ2-5; 10 bases align to TRBD2. The CDR3 nucleotides are TGCGCCAGCAAAACTAGCGGGAATATCCAAGAGACCCAGTACTTC. Protein: CASKTSGNIQETQYF.